The 29 T cell receptor beta chains reported below all come from one sample, sequenced in a study of CD4 T cell repertoires in COVID-19 (dated by TCRdb to 2020 to 2023). The sample's time point label is to be understood as: sample from a COVID-19-recovered individual after infection. The library was obtained by the immunoSEQ multiplex PCR assay. In TCRdb, the immuneACCESS table is reduced to in-frame sequences with V and J assigned. These tables do not hold every clone; where another copy was compared, an unresolved V gene accounts for under half, and the others remain unexplained. In all, the sample holds approximately 79,000 clones, and roughly four fifths of those were seen once. The ten largest clonotypes hold roughly 0.5% of the sample. The material was CD4+ T cells from peripheral blood, obtained after recovery from COVID-19. All receptors come from a human donor who had COVID-19.

V usage is TRBV20-1 and J usage is TRBJ2-2; unclear D gene. Germline lookup yields CDR1 DFQATT and CDR2 SNEGSKA (reference sequence). This CDR3 region has 14 residues. The V and J ends lost 3 bases and 3 bases respectively, with 11 bases between them. The CDR3 reads CSASIGMDTGELFF. CDR3 DNA sequence: TGCAGTGCTAGTATAGGGATGGACACCGGGGAGCTGTTTTTT.

In its sample, this clone was seen a few times. The rearrangement joins TRBV2 to TRBJ2-5, with TRBD1 as a possible D gene (8 bases). The CDR3 spans 15 residues. The V end was cut by 4 bases, the J end by 4 bases, with 16 bases between. Per the germline V gene, CDR1 is SNHLY and CDR2 is FYNNEI. The CDR3 loop is CASSVYNRGGETQYF. In DNA, the CDR3 is TGTGCCAGCAGTGTTTATAACAGGGGGGGAGAGACCCAGTACTTC.

The chain has TRBV5-1 and TRBJ2-5; D gene uncertain. Trimming removed 5 bases at V and 4 bases at J, with 6 bases between. This CDR3 has 11 residues. The V gene's germline CDR1 is SGHRS and CDR2 YFSETQ. CDR3 DNA: TGCGCCAGCAGTTTCCCAGAGACCCAGTACTTC. This gives the protein CASSFPETQYF.

This clone was counted a few times. The rearrangement links TRBV7-3 to TRBJ2-3, with D tentatively TRBD1 or TRBD2 (6 bases each). V lost 5 bases and J 6 bases, leaving 12 bases between the germline ends. Germline V gene sequence: CDR1 SGHTA, CDR2 FQGTGA. The CDR3 length is 13 residues. This CDR3 is CASSPGAADTQYF. For the CDR3, the DNA is TGTGCCAGCAGCCCGGGGGCAGCCGATACGCAGTATTTT.

This clone was picked up a small number of times. The chain uses TRBV5-4 and TRBJ1-6, with D uncertain. This CDR3 comprises 16 residues. Germline lookup yields CDR1 SGHNT and CDR2 YYREEE (reference sequence). V was shortened by 1 base and J by 0 bases, with 8 bases between the two germline ends. Written as DNA, the CDR3 is TGTGCCAGCAGCTTGCTAGACACCTCCTATAATTCACCCCTCCACTTT. It translates to CASSLLDTSYNSPLHF. The whole variable domain, filled in from reference TRBV5-4 and TRBJ1-6, reads ETGVTQSPTHLIKTRGQQVTLRCSSQSGHNTVSWYQQALGQGPQFIFQYYREEENGRGNFPPRFSGLQFPNYSSELNVNALELDDSALYLCASSLLDTSYNSPLHFGNGTRLTVT.

The gene calls are TRBV6-6 and TRBJ1-4, with a weak D call TRBD1 (5 bases). The CDR3 loop spans 12 amino acids. V was cut by 6 bases and J by 11 bases, with 13 bases left in between. Per the germline V gene, CDR1 is MNHNY and CDR2 is SVGAGI (reference sequence). CDR3 protein: CASSLDSWKLFF. CDR3 sequence (DNA): TGTGCCAGCAGCCTCGACAGCTGGAAACTGTTTTTT.

This clone was counted only a few times. The V call is TRBV20-1, the J call TRBJ2-2; D uncertain. The CDR3 consists of 12 residues. The ends were cut back, 3 bases at V and 5 bases at J, with 7 bases in the middle. The germline gives CDR1 DFQATT, CDR2 SNEGSKA (reference sequence). CDR3 nucleotide sequence: TGCAGTGCTAGTTATGTTACCGGGGAGCTGTTTTTT. Translation gives CSASYVTGELFF.

The chain couples TRBV5-4 to TRBJ2-2; no reliable D call. The CDR3 contains 14 residues. The germline V gene has CDR1 SGHNT and CDR2 YYREEE (reference sequence). V was pared by 0 bases and J by 4 bases, with 7 bases between. The chain's CDR3 is CASSLASGTGELFF. As DNA, the CDR3 is TGTGCCAGCAGCTTGGCCTCGGGCACCGGGGAGCTGTTTTTT.

The chain links TRBV30 to TRBJ1-2; possibly TRBD1 for D (5 bases). Germline V gene lookup returns CDR1 GTSNPN and CDR2 SVGIG (reference sequence). The CDR3 loop spans 14 amino acids. Trimming removed 4 bases from V and 8 bases from J, with 20 bases in between. CDR3 DNA sequence: TGTGCCTGGAATAGACAGTCAGCCTCGGGCGGCTACACCTTC. It yields the protein CAWNRQSASGGYTF.

The chain uses TRBV5-1 and TRBJ2-7; 9 bases are a match to TRBD2. This CDR3 has 14 amino acids. J lost 6 bases, V lost 0 bases, and 4 bases had no gene match. In germline, CDR1 is SGHRS, CDR2 YFSETQ. For the CDR3, the DNA is TGCGCCAGCAGCTTGGTAGGGACTAGCACCGAGCAGTACTTC. Translation: CASSLVGTSTEQYF.

This chain uses TRBV6-5 with TRBJ2-5; 8 nucleotides align to TRBD1. J gave up 5 bases and V 7 bases, and 12 bases lay outside the gene matches. Germline CDR1 is MNHEY and CDR2 is SVGAGI. The CDR3 has 15 residues. CDR3 sequence (DNA): TGTGCCAGCATGATGGACAGGGAGGATTTGGAGACCCAGTACTTC. Protein product: CASMMDREDLETQYF.

This clone was counted a single time. The chain joins TRBV6-5 to TRBJ1-6, with unresolved D. Germline assignment: CDR1 MNHEY and CDR2 SVGAGI. V shed 5 bases and J shed 14 bases, with 16 bases lying between them. The CDR3 extends over 13 amino acids. The CDR3: CASSQPQLVTLHF. The CDR3 region has the DNA TGTGCCAGCAGTCAACCCCAGTTGGTGACCCTCCACTTT.

V is TRBV6-5 and J is TRBJ1-1; 7 bases map to TRBD1. Germline V gives CDR1 MNHEY, CDR2 SVGAGI. V gave up 7 bases and J gave up 3 bases; unmatched junction bases: 8. This CDR3 contains 14 residues. CDR3 amino acids: CASTTHRGDTEAFF. The CDR3 bases are TGTGCCAGCACCACCCACAGGGGCGACACTGAAGCTTTCTTT.

The rearrangement links TRBV10-3 to TRBJ2-1; 10 nucleotides line up with TRBD2. Per the germline V gene, CDR1 is ENHRY and CDR2 is SYGVKD. J was trimmed by 7 bases and V by 3 bases; bases with no gene match: 6. The CDR3 contains 15 residues. The CDR3 is CAISDSSGRVNEQFF. The CDR3 DNA follows: TGTGCCATCAGTGATTCTAGCGGGAGAGTAAATGAGCAGTTCTTC.

CDR3 nucleotides: TGTGCCAGCAGCCCGAGTCTAGCGGGGGGTCCCGGGGAGTTCTTC. Its translation: CASSPSLAGGPGEFF. The genes are TRBV3-1 (or the pseudogene TRBV3-2) and TRBJ2-1; 11 positions match TRBD2. V gave up 4 bases and J gave up 14 bases; unmatched junction bases: 13. The CDR3 runs 15 residues. CDR1 is LGHDT, CDR2 YNNKEL, per germline (reference sequence).

This clone was detected only once. The chain employs TRBV5-1 and TRBJ1-3; D is unclear. CDR1 is SGHRS and CDR2 is YFSETQ in the germline V gene. Trimming took off 0 bases at V and 0 bases at J, with 4 bases between the two ends. The CDR3 consists of 14 residues. DNA of the CDR3: TGCGCCAGCAGCTTGGCCAACTCTGGAAACACCATATATTTT. Translating gives CASSLANSGNTIYF.

This chain uses TRBV5-8 with TRBJ2-7, with D tentatively TRBD2 (6 bases). Germline assignment: CDR1 SGHTS and CDR2 YDEGEE. V shed 0 bases and J shed 7 bases, with 8 bases lying between them. The CDR3 loop spans 12 amino acids. In DNA form, the CDR3 reads TGTGCCAGCAGCTTGGTGAGCGGGGAGCAGTACTTC. Translating it yields CASSLVSGEQYF.

V gene TRBV4-1 combines with J gene TRBJ2-1; a possible D gene is TRBD1 (5 bases). Looked up from germline, CDR1 is MGHRA and CDR2 is YSYEKL. Trimming took 1 base from V and 0 from J, leaving 7 bases between them. The CDR3 has 15 residues. The CDR3 region is CASSQGGLSYNEQFF. CDR3 DNA sequence: TGCGCCAGCAGCCAAGGGGGCCTCTCCTACAATGAGCAGTTCTTC.

The V call is TRBV5-1, the J call TRBJ1-2; no reliable D call. The germline gives CDR1 SGHRS, CDR2 YFSETQ. This CDR3 is built from 15 residues. V lost 0 bases and J lost 7, with 16 bases in between. The CDR3 DNA reads TGCGCCAGCAGCTTGGTGGGGATAGGGCTTGGTGGCTACACCTTC. It translates to CASSLVGIGLGGYTF.

The chain couples TRBV6-5 to TRBJ1-2; 9 nucleotides line up with TRBD1. The germline V gene encodes CDR1 MNHEY and CDR2 SVGAGI. V lost 6 bases to trimming and J lost 7 bases; unmatched junction nucleotides: 6. The CDR3 extends over 13 amino acids. The CDR3 loop reads CASRLGTGLGYTF. The CDR3 bases are TGTGCCAGCAGGCTCGGGACAGGGCTTGGCTACACCTTC.

The chain carries TRBV27 and TRBJ2-1, with TRBD2 matching 12 bases. Germline CDR1 is MNHEY and CDR2 is SMNVEV (reference sequence). After removal of 5 bases from V and 0 bases from J, the junction contained 5 bases not matched to a gene. CDR3 length: 17 amino acids. CDR3 residues: CASSTWTSGNSYNEQFF. In nucleotides, the CDR3 is TGTGCCAGCAGTACCTGGACTAGCGGGAACTCCTACAATGAGCAGTTCTTC.

This chain joins TRBV18 and TRBJ2-5; a weak D match, TRBD1 (5 bases). Trimming took 4 bases from V and 5 from J, leaving 20 bases between them. This CDR3 is 16 amino acids long. The V gene's germline CDR1 is KGHSH and CDR2 LQKENI. The CDR3 DNA is TGTGCCAGCTCACTCTCAGGGTCCCAGTCCAGGGAGACCCAGTACTTC. Translation gives CASSLSGSQSRETQYF.

The V and J genes are TRBV11-2 and TRBJ2-5, with TRBD2 identical over 7 bases. Looked up from germline, CDR1 is SGHAT and CDR2 is FQNNGV. CDR3 length: 15 amino acids. The trim removed 3 bases at V and 2 bases at J, leaving 6 bases unmatched. CDR3 nucleotide sequence: TGTGCCAGCAGCTTCGCCGGGGGGAGTCAAGAGACCCAGTACTTC. As protein: CASSFAGGSQETQYF.

V and J are TRBV2 and TRBJ2-2; D perhaps matches TRBD1 (6 bases). The length of the CDR3 is 14 residues. V lost 6 bases and J lost 1, with 9 bases in between. CDR1 and CDR2 (germline): SNHLY, FYNNEI. The CDR3: CASRTGQNTGELFF. The CDR3 DNA is TGTGCCAGCAGGACAGGCCAGAACACCGGGGAGCTGTTTTTT.

DNA for the CDR3: TGTGCCAGCAGCCCCCGCAGGGCGGTGGGGAACTATGGCTACACCTTC. Amino acids: CASSPRRAVGNYGYTF. V usage is TRBV7-9 and J usage is TRBJ1-2; D might be TRBD1 (5 bases). This CDR3 contains 16 residues. CDR1 SEHNR and CDR2 FQNEAQ come from the germline V gene (reference sequence). V was clipped by 5 bases and J by 2 bases, with 18 bases between them.

The genes are TRBV6-1 and TRBJ2-7, with a tentative D call TRBD1 (5 bases). CDR1 MNHNS and CDR2 SASEGT come from the germline V gene. This CDR3 is built from 13 residues. With 3 bases removed from V and 11 bases from J, the gap between germline ends came to 17 bases. CDR3 region: CASSEGWGWGEYF. CDR3 in DNA: TGTGCCAGCAGTGAGGGCTGGGGATGGGGCGAGTACTTC.

J is TRBJ2-2 and V is TRBV6-4; D unclear. With 5 bases removed from V and 7 bases from J, the gap between germline ends came to 14 bases. This CDR3 has 14 residues. Germline CDR1 and CDR2: MRHNA and SNTAGT. The CDR3 loop reads CASSISALSGELFF. The CDR3 DNA is TGTGCCAGCAGTATTTCCGCTCTTAGCGGGGAGCTGTTTTTT.

The chain carries TRBV11-2 and TRBJ2-2; 8 bases fit TRBD2. The V gene's germline CDR1 is SGHAT and CDR2 FQNNGV. V trimming: 6 bases; J trimming: 5 bases; junction bases outside the gene matches: 11. This CDR3 has 16 residues. The CDR3 protein is CASRGLVGGQTGELFF. CDR3 nucleotides: TGTGCCAGCAGGGGACTAGTGGGAGGGCAGACCGGGGAGCTGTTTTTT.

The chain combines TRBV7-2 with TRBJ1-6, with D hard to call. V dropped 5 bases and J dropped 6 bases, with 11 bases sitting between them. The CDR3 sequence is 14 residues long. Germline CDR1 is SGHTA and CDR2 is FQGNSA. CDR3 nucleotides: TGTGCCAGCAGCCAGTTGGCGTCTAATTCACCCCTCCACTTT. Amino acid sequence: CASSQLASNSPLHF.